The next 18 T cell receptor beta chains were all read from a single sample in a study of identical twins. MiXCR, applied by TCRdb to the 5' RACE reads, yields one record per CDR3 protein. Among about 520,000 distinct CDR3 sequences listed, 22% were seen once. This sample was also put to use in a study of T cells expressing NK-cell markers.

The sequenced sample was CD4+ T cells sorted from blood. These receptors all stem from a woman aged 18-29 years in good health.

The chain joins TRBV9 to TRBJ1-1; a possible D gene is TRBD1 (5 bases). Trimming left V 0 bases short and J 0 bases short, with 9 bases between. CDR3 length: 15 residues. The V gene's germline CDR1 is SGDLS and CDR2 YYNGEE. The chain's CDR3 is CASSVVSGLNTEAFF. CDR3 in DNA: TGTGCCAGCAGCGTAGTTTCAGGGTTGAACACTGAAGCTTTCTTT.

The gene calls are TRBV5-1 and TRBJ2-3, with 7 bases matching TRBD1. The trim removed 4 bases at V and 2 bases at J, leaving 10 bases unmatched. Germline V gene sequence: CDR1 SGHRS, CDR2 YFSETQ. CDR3 size: 16 residues. CDR3 coding DNA: TGCGCCAGCAGCCCCGCGAGACAGGGCCTCACAGATACGCAGTATTTT. Encoded protein: CASSPARQGLTDTQYF.

The chain links TRBV20-1 to TRBJ1-2; D might be TRBD1 (5 bases). V dropped 6 bases and J dropped 2 bases, with 13 bases sitting between them. CDR3 size: 13 residues. CDR1 is DFQATT, CDR2 SNEGSKA, per germline (reference sequence). CDR3 sequence reads: CSATGAPNYGYTF. In nucleotides, the CDR3 is TGCAGTGCCACCGGGGCCCCCAACTATGGCTACACCTTC.

Only a few counts were recorded for this clonotype. DNA of the CDR3: TGTGCCAGCAGCAGGACTCCTCAGACTCTCAATGAAAAACTGTTTTTT. Amino acids: CASSRTPQTLNEKLFF. This sequence joins TRBV7-9 and TRBJ1-4; D is unresolved. Looked up from germline, CDR1 is SEHNR and CDR2 is FQNEAQ (reference sequence). The V and J ends lost 5 bases and 5 bases respectively, with 18 bases between them. The CDR3 contains 16 residues.

This clonotype was picked up one time. The chain couples TRBV7-3 to TRBJ2-3; the D call may be TRBD1 or TRBD2 (5 bases each). CDR3 length equals 15 residues. Germline CDR1 reads SGHTA; CDR2 reads FQGTGA. V shed 4 bases and J shed 6 bases, with 17 bases lying between them. This CDR3 is CASSSGTGEADTQYF. CDR3 coding DNA: TGTGCCAGCAGCTCCGGGACGGGCGAGGCCGATACGCAGTATTTT.

This clonotype was seen more than once but under ten times. The chain uses TRBV3-1 and TRBJ2-1, with 7 positions matching TRBD2. The CDR3 spans 18 residues. J gave up 0 bases and V 5 bases, and 13 bases lay outside the gene matches. Germline loops: CDR1 LGHDT, CDR2 YNNKEL (reference sequence). The CDR3 loop reads CASSKTSSGSGSYNEQFF. The CDR3 region has the DNA TGTGCCAGCAGCAAGACCTCTAGCGGAAGTGGCTCCTACAATGAGCAGTTCTTC.

V usage is TRBV27 and J usage is TRBJ2-5, with D possibly called TRBD1 or TRBD2 (5 bases each). CDR3 length equals 14 residues. Germline V CDR1 and CDR2: MNHEY, SMNVEV (reference sequence). Deletions cut 6 bases from V and 2 bases from J, with 13 bases between. The CDR3 loop is CASRPGRWQETQYF. The CDR3 coding sequence is TGTGCCAGCAGACCGGGACGGTGGCAAGAGACCCAGTACTTC.

This clonotype was counted a few times. The chain carries TRBV12-3 or TRBV12-4 and TRBJ2-7; D is unclear. The CDR3 runs 12 residues. V lost 5 bases, J lost 7 bases, and 12 bases lay in between. The CDR3 loop reads CASSPRIGEQYF. In DNA, the CDR3 is TGTGCCAGCAGTCCCCGGATTGGGGAGCAGTACTTC.

V is TRBV7-9 and J is TRBJ2-1; TRBD1 aligns across 9 bases. The CDR3 is 15 amino acids. V trimming: 4 bases; J trimming: 6 bases; junction bases outside the gene matches: 7. Germline V lookup: CDR1 SEHNR, CDR2 FQNEAQ (reference sequence). Here the CDR3 DNA reads TGTGCCAGCAGCTCGCCGGGACAGGGACTCAATGAGCAGTTCTTC. It specifies CASSSPGQGLNEQFF.

This clonotype came up a few times. The rearrangement joins TRBV20-1 to TRBJ2-7; 9 bases are a match to TRBD1. With V trimmed by 2 bases and J by 2 bases, 1 base remained unmatched. This CDR3 has 13 residues. CDR1 is DFQATT, CDR2 SNEGSKA, per germline (reference sequence). CDR3 residues: CSARTGGAYEQYF. In nucleotides, the CDR3 is TGCAGTGCTAGAACAGGGGGCGCCTACGAGCAGTACTTC.

J is TRBJ2-1 and V is TRBV7-2; tentatively, D is TRBD2 (6 bases). The CDR3 contains 12 residues. The V gene's germline CDR1 is SGHTA and CDR2 FQGNSA. V shed 6 bases and J shed 9 bases, with 12 bases lying between them. The CDR3 spells CASSNQAGEQFF. The CDR3, as DNA: TGTGCCAGCAGTAACCAAGCGGGTGAGCAGTTCTTC.

The chain uses TRBV20-1 and TRBJ1-2; no clear D gene. With 4 bases removed from V and 8 bases from J, the gap between germline ends came to 14 bases. The CDR3 consists of 12 residues. The germline CDR1 and CDR2 sequences are DFQATT and SNEGSKA (reference sequence). The CDR3 nucleotides are TGCAGTGCTACAGGTGCCCTGGGGGGCTACACCTTC. It encodes CSATGALGGYTF.

V is TRBV12-3 or TRBV12-4 and J is TRBJ2-1; no reliable D call. This CDR3 comprises 11 residues. The V gene lost 6 bases and the J gene lost 5 bases, with 5 bases spanning the gap. DNA for the CDR3: TGTGCCAGCAGACTAAACAATGAGCAGTTCTTC. This encodes CASRLNNEQFF.

The J gene is TRBJ1-2, the V gene TRBV13; the match to TRBD1 covers 8 bases. Trimming cost V 4 bases and J 8 bases; bases outside gene matches: 12. The CDR3 has 15 residues. The germline V gene has CDR1 PRHDT and CDR2 FYEKMQ (reference sequence). The CDR3 is CASSSQGAGGRGYTF. The CDR3 DNA follows: TGTGCCAGCAGCTCCCAAGGGGCAGGGGGCCGGGGCTACACCTTC.

The rearrangement uses TRBV18 and TRBJ2-7; the D is unclear. Germline V CDR1 and CDR2: KGHSH, LQKENI. V was cut by 5 bases and J by 0 bases, with 23 bases left in between. This CDR3 has 18 residues. DNA of the CDR3: TGTGCCAGCTCATTCCGGACCCAATACGGCCCCTCCTCCTACGAGCAGTACTTC. This gives the protein CASSFRTQYGPSSYEQYF.

The sample holds a few counts of this clonotype. This chain connects TRBV5-1 to TRBJ1-4; tentative D call: TRBD1 (5 bases). Germline lookup yields CDR1 SGHRS and CDR2 YFSETQ. CDR3 length: 15 amino acids. V was clipped by 4 bases and J by 4 bases, with 14 bases between them. Here the CDR3 DNA reads TGCGCCAGCAGCAGACCCGGGACGGATAATGAAAAACTGTTTTTT. Translated: CASSRPGTDNEKLFF.

The rearrangement uses TRBV20-1 and TRBJ2-3; 11 positions agree with TRBD2. V lost 2 bases and J lost 0; bases outside the gene matches: 4. The V gene's germline CDR1 is DFQATT and CDR2 SNEGSKA (reference sequence). The CDR3 is 16 residues long. The CDR3: CSARPRTSGSTDTQYF. For the CDR3, the DNA is TGCAGTGCTAGACCCCGGACTAGCGGGAGCACAGATACGCAGTATTTT.

The chain is built from TRBV5-4 and TRBJ1-6; 7 bases align to TRBD1. The V gene end was trimmed by 6 bases and the J gene end by 14 bases; junction bases not matched to a gene: 8. CDR1 SGHNT and CDR2 YYREEE come from the germline V gene (reference sequence). CDR3 length: 12 residues. CDR3 in DNA: TGTGCCAGCACCAAACAGGGGACAACCCTCCACTTT. This encodes CASTKQGTTLHF.